The 21 T cell receptor beta chains reported below all come from one sample, sequenced in a study of human T cells and chemical hapten exposure. TCRdb re-called the RACE reads through MiXCR, storing one row per CDR3 protein. The sample has around 120,000 distinct CDR3 sequences, around 15% seen once. The time point: patch test 1, 2 weeks after DPC sensitization. Treatment denoted: therapeutic diphenylcyclopropenone sensitization with weekly scalp DPC. The sequenced sample was whole blood, obtained in connection with sensitization to the hapten diphenylcyclopropenone (DPC). These receptors all come from a man between 18 and 29 years old with alopecia areata. Some clones in this sample may be carry-over from other donors' samples.

This clonotype was seen at least ten times. The gene calls are TRBV2 and TRBJ1-4; 10 bases line up with TRBD1. The CDR3 runs to 15 residues. Germline lookup yields CDR1 SNHLY and CDR2 FYNNEI. V lost 6 bases and J lost 2; bases outside the gene matches: 3. This CDR3 reads CASSGTGATNEKLFF. For the CDR3, the DNA is TGTGCCAGCAGCGGGACAGGGGCCACTAATGAAAAACTGTTTTTT.

Ten or more counts support this clonotype. The V and J genes are TRBV11-2 and TRBJ2-1; 14 bases agree with TRBD2. Germline V gives CDR1 SGHAT, CDR2 FQNNGV. The CDR3 loop spans 14 amino acids. With V trimmed by 3 bases and J by 10 bases, 2 bases remained unmatched. The CDR3 nucleotides are TGTGCCAGCAGCTTCGGGACTAGCGGGGGAGAGCAGTTCTTC. Encoded protein: CASSFGTSGGEQFF. The full variable domain, completed using reference TRBV11-2 and TRBJ2-1, is EAGVAQSPRYKIIEKRQSVAFWCNPISGHATLYWYQQILGQGPKLLIQFQNNGVVDDSQLPKDRFSAERLKGVDSTLKIQPAKLEDSAVYLCASSFGTSGGEQFFGPGTRLTVL.

In this sample, this clonotype turned up a few times. The V and J genes are TRBV11-2 and TRBJ2-7; the D is unclear. Germline V gene data show CDR1 as SGHAT and CDR2 as FQNNGV. The CDR3 is 15 amino acids. V gave up 1 base and J gave up 2 bases, with 12 bases separating them. CDR3 sequence (DNA): TGTGCCAGCAGCTTAGTTCGAGCAACGGCCTACGAGCAGTACTTC. Its protein is CASSLVRATAYEQYF.

The V call is TRBV28, the J call TRBJ1-6, with TRBD1 matching 7 bases. CDR3 length: 15 residues. V shed 6 bases, J shed 8 bases, and the junction held 10 bases outside the gene matches. Germline loops: CDR1 MDHEN, CDR2 SYDVKM. The CDR3 coding sequence is TGTGCCAGCAGGCCACAGGGGATCTGGGATTCACCCCTCCACTTT. This gives the protein CASRPQGIWDSPLHF.

The V and J genes are TRBV7-8 and TRBJ2-5; TRBD1 aligns across 7 bases. Germline values: CDR1 SGHVS, CDR2 FQNEAQ. CDR3 length equals 15 residues. The V segment lost 2 bases and the J segment 5 bases; nucleotides outside the gene matches: 8. The CDR3 loop reads CASSLSGTVLETQYF. In DNA form, the CDR3 reads TGTGCCAGCAGCTTATCAGGGACAGTCCTTGAGACCCAGTACTTC.

This clonotype was counted only a few times. The J gene is TRBJ1-5, the V gene TRBV7-2; D not resolved. CDR1 and CDR2 from the germline V gene are SGHTA and FQGNSA. Trimming cost V 1 base and J 7 bases, with 8 bases left between them. This CDR3 has 13 amino acids. The CDR3 sequence: CASSLEKGQPQHF. The CDR3 DNA sequence: TGTGCCAGCAGCTTAGAGAAGGGCCAGCCCCAGCATTTT.

This clonotype was recorded once. The rearrangement uses TRBV11-2 and TRBJ2-1; D tentatively fits TRBD1 or TRBD2 (5 bases each). The length of the CDR3 is 15 residues. The V gene's germline CDR1 is SGHAT and CDR2 FQNNGV. V lost 6 bases, J lost 1 base, and 13 bases lay in between. The CDR3 sequence: CASRLLGESYNEQFF. Written as DNA, the CDR3 is TGTGCCAGCAGACTGCTGGGGGAATCCTACAATGAGCAGTTCTTC.

The chain employs TRBV12-2 and TRBJ2-1. TRBV12-2 is shown as a pseudogene. The CDR3 has 14 amino acids. CDR3 amino acids: CASRLAGYFGEQFF. CDR3 DNA: TGTGCAAGTCGCTTAGCGGGGTACTTCGGGGAGCAGTTCTTC.

The chain is built from TRBV5-1 and TRBJ2-7; tentative D call: TRBD1 (6 bases). Germline CDR1 reads SGHRS; CDR2 reads YFSETQ. The CDR3 runs 17 residues. Trimming took 0 bases from V and 0 from J, leaving 16 bases between them. The CDR3 sequence is CASSLESCRGNSYEQYV. CDR3 bases: TGCGCCAGCAGCTTGGAATCATGCAGGGGTAACTCCTACGAGCAGTACGTC.

The chain uses TRBV6-2 or TRBV6-3 and TRBJ2-7, with D perhaps TRBD1 or TRBD2 (5 bases each). Trimming cost V 0 bases and J 9 bases, with 18 bases left between them. Germline CDR1 reads MNHEY; CDR2 reads SVGEGT. This CDR3 spans 15 amino acids. The CDR3 DNA sequence: TGTGCCAGCAGTTACTCGCTGGGGGACCTTACGAGGCAGTACGTC. Translated, it gives CASSYSLGDLTRQYV.

This clonotype was recorded a few times. The CDR3: CASADRGLYSNQPQHF. The CDR3 bases are TGTGCCAGCGCCGACAGGGGACTTTATAGCAATCAGCCCCAGCATTTT. The rearrangement uses TRBV2 and TRBJ1-5, with TRBD1 identical over 8 bases. In germline, CDR1 is SNHLY, CDR2 FYNNEI. The CDR3 is 16 residues long. V was clipped by 8 bases and J by 0 bases; unmatched bases: 9.

This clonotype was seen at least ten times. This rearrangement joins TRBV9 to TRBJ1-1; D uncertain. Germline V CDR1 and CDR2: SGDLS, YYNGEE. V was shortened by 0 bases and J by 1 base, with 7 bases between the two germline ends. The CDR3 runs to 14 residues. CDR3 DNA sequence: TGTGCCAGCAGCGTAGGAGGTCAGAACACTGAAGCTTTCTTT. Translated: CASSVGGQNTEAFF.

The J gene is TRBJ2-7, the V gene TRBV6-2 or TRBV6-3, with D unresolved. Germline V gene lookup returns CDR1 MNHEY and CDR2 SVGEGT. With 5 bases removed from V and 5 bases from J, the gap between germline ends came to 7 bases. This CDR3 has 11 amino acids. CDR3 residues: CASSASHEQYF. CDR3 coding DNA: TGTGCCAGCAGTGCCAGCCACGAGCAGTACTTC.

This chain uses TRBV5-6 with TRBJ2-7; tentative D call: TRBD1 (6 bases). The CDR3 has 14 residues. The germline V gene has CDR1 SGHDT and CDR2 YYEEEE. Trimming took 7 bases from V and 2 from J, leaving 16 bases between them. In DNA, the CDR3 is TGTGCCAGCCAAGGGGGTCAGGGCCCCTACGAGCAGTACGTC. Amino acids: CASQGGQGPYEQYV.

The rearrangement links TRBV20-1 to TRBJ1-6, with a weak D call TRBD1 (5 bases). This CDR3 region has 13 residues. Germline CDR1 reads DFQATT; CDR2 reads SNEGSKA (reference sequence). This CDR3 reads CSGGWDFNSPLHF. The CDR3 region has the DNA TGCAGCGGGGGTTGGGACTTTAATTCACCCCTCCACTTT.

V is TRBV18 and J is TRBJ2-7; D possibly uses TRBD1 or TRBD2 (6 bases each). This CDR3 spans 15 amino acids. Germline V gene lookup returns CDR1 KGHSH and CDR2 LQKENI. V lost 4 bases and J lost 4, with 17 bases in between. The CDR3 here is CASSRGVTGEYEQYV. The CDR3 nucleotides read TGTGCCAGCTCACGGGGGGTGACAGGAGAATACGAGCAGTACGTC.

The rearrangement joins TRBV5-5 to TRBJ2-7; tentative D call: TRBD1 (5 bases). Trimming shortened V by 3 bases and J by 4 bases, and 17 bases separated the two germline ends. The V gene's germline CDR1 is SGHKS and CDR2 YYEKEE (reference sequence). CDR3 length: 15 amino acids. The DNA of the CDR3 is TGTGCCAGCAGCTACCTGGCGTTAGGGGTTTACGAGCAGTACTTC. Encoded protein: CASSYLALGVYEQYF.

In this sample, this clonotype turned up many times. V gene TRBV24-1 combines with J gene TRBJ1-5; D unclear. The CDR3 loop spans 13 amino acids. Trimming took off 5 bases at V and 9 bases at J, with 13 bases between the two ends. Germline CDR1 reads KGHDR; CDR2 reads SFDVKD. The CDR3 DNA is TGTGCCACCAGTGGTGAAAGGACGGGGCCCCAGCATTTT. It yields the protein CATSGERTGPQHF.

The V and J genes are TRBV5-1 and TRBJ1-2; 7 bases line up with TRBD1. The CDR3 is 14 residues long. V was clipped by 2 bases and J by 4 bases; unmatched bases: 5. Germline V gives CDR1 SGHRS, CDR2 YFSETQ. CDR3 region: CASSFEGAGYGYTF. The DNA for the CDR3 is TGCGCCAGCAGCTTTGAGGGGGCCGGCTATGGCTACACCTTC.

In this sample, this clonotype turned up a few times. V and J are TRBV7-2 and TRBJ2-1, with D perhaps matching TRBD2 (5 bases). V lost 3 bases and J 10 bases, leaving 13 bases between the germline ends. Germline V gene sequence: CDR1 SGHTA, CDR2 FQGNSA. There are 13 residues in the CDR3. In DNA form, the CDR3 reads TGTGCCAGCAGCTTCCTAGCCAATCCCGAGCAGTTCTTC. Translating gives CASSFLANPEQFF. Together with reference TRBV7-2 and TRBJ2-1, the CDR3 gives the full variable domain: GAGVSQSPSNKVTEKGKDVELRCDPISGHTALYWYRQSLGQGLEFLIYFQGNSAPDKSGLPSDRFSAERTGGSVSTLTIQRTQQEDSAVYLCASSFLANPEQFFGPGTRLTVL.

This clonotype was seen more than once but under ten times. This chain joins TRBV4-1 and TRBJ1-1; a weak D match, TRBD1 (5 bases). The CDR3 runs to 15 residues. Per germline, CDR1 MGHRA and CDR2 YSYEKL. V dropped 2 bases and J dropped 1 base, with 11 bases sitting between them. The CDR3 protein is CASSQPGRKNTEAFF. In DNA, the CDR3 is TGCGCCAGCAGCCAACCAGGGAGGAAGAACACTGAAGCTTTCTTT.